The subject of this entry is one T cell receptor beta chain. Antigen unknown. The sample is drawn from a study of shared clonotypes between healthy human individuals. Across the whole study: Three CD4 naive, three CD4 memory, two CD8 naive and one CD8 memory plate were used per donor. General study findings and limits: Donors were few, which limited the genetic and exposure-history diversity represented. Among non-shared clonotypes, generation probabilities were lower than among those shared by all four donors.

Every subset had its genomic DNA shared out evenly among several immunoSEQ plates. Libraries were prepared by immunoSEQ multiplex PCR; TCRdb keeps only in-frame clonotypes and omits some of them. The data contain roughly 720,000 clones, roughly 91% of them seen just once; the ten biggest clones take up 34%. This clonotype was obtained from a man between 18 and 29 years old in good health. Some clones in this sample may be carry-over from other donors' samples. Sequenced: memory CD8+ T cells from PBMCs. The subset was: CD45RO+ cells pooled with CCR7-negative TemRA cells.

CDR3: CASSELGGSNKYEQYF. The CDR3 DNA follows: TGTGCCAGCAGTGAGCTGGGGGGTTCCAATAAGTACGAGCAGTACTTC. The chain combines TRBV2 with TRBJ2-7, with D possibly being TRBD2 (6 bases). Trimming shortened V by 3 bases and J by 4 bases, and 19 bases separated the two germline ends. Germline lookup yields CDR1 SNHLY and CDR2 FYNNEI. The CDR3 runs to 16 residues.